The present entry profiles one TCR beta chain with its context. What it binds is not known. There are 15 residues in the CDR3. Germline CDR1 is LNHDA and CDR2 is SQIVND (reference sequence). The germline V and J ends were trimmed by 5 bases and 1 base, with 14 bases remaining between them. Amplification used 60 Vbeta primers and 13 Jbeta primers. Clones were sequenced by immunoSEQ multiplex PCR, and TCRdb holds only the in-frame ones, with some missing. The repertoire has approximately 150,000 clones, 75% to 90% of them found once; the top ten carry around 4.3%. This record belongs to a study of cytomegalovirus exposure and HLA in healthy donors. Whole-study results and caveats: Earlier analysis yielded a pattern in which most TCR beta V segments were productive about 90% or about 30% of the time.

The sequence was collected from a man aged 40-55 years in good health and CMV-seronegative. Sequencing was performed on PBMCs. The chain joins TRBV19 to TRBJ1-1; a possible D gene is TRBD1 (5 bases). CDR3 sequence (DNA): TGTGCCAGTAGTCAGTTTGGGGGGGGGAACACTGAAGCTTTCTTT. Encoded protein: CASSQFGGGNTEAFF. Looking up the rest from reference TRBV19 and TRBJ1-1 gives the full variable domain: DGGITQSPKYLFRKEGQNVTLSCEQNLNHDAMYWYRQDPGQGLRLIYYSQIVNDFQKGDIAEGYSVSREKKESFPLTVTSAQKNPTAFYLCASSQFGGGNTEAFFGQGTRLTVV.